This TCR beta chain was recovered during a study of shared clonotypes between healthy human individuals. Study information: A donor's plate count was three for CD4 naive and three for CD4 memory; CD8 naive had two and CD8 memory one.

Only in-frame clones appear in the TCRdb table, and some are missing; sequencing was by immunoSEQ multiplex PCR. In the table there are about 510,000 clones, less than 96% of which are singletons. The receptor was derived from a woman aged 25 to 39 in good health. Material: naive CD4+ T cells sorted from blood. The subset: CD45RA+ positively selected.

The CDR3 loop is CASKATYEQYF. CDR3 nucleotides: TGTGCCAGCAAAGCGACCTACGAGCAGTACTTC. V gene TRBV28 combines with J gene TRBJ2-5, with D unresolved. The assigned J gene may be wrong: the sequence end matches TRBJ2-7 better. Per germline, CDR1 MDHEN and CDR2 SYDVKM. The CDR3 spans 11 residues.